The 4 T cell receptor beta chains below come from one sample, sequenced in a study of shared T cell receptors in the human thymus. This table comes from immunoSEQ multiplex PCR, and its TCRdb copy is limited to in-frame clones, with some not included. In the table there are roughly 500,000 clones, approximately 80% of which are singletons. These data were also reused for a study on human thymus T cells.

The sample comprised thymocytes. All receptors derive from a boy under two years old with a congenital heart defect.

The rearrangement uses TRBV5-4 and TRBJ2-3, with a possible D match to TRBD2 (6 bases). CDR3 size: 15 residues. Trimming removed 10 bases from V and 0 bases from J, with 18 bases in between. Germline values: CDR1 SGHNT, CDR2 YYREEE (reference sequence). The CDR3 sequence: CASRESGVSTDTQYF. CDR3 nucleotides: TGTGCCTCCCGGGAGTCCGGAGTTAGCACAGATACGCAGTATTTT.

The chain recombines TRBV5-1 with TRBJ1-2; TRBD1 matches at 11 bases. V was pared by 1 base and J by 5 bases, with 7 bases of the junction left unmatched. The germline gives CDR1 SGHRS, CDR2 YFSETQ. There are 16 residues in the CDR3. The CDR3 DNA reads as TGCGCCAGCAGCTTGTCCGGGACAGGGGGAGGGTATGGCTACACCTTC. It codes for CASSLSGTGGGYGYTF. Together with reference TRBV5-1 and TRBJ1-2, the CDR3 gives the full variable domain: KAGVTQTPRYLIKTRGQQVTLSCSPISGHRSVSWYQQTPGQGLQFLFEYFSETQRNKGNFPGRFSGRQFSNSRSEMNVSTLELGDSALYLCASSLSGTGGGYGYTFGSGTRLTVV.

The CDR3 sequence is CASSLAEAGSTF. The CDR3 DNA is TGTGCCAGCAGCTTAGCGGAAGCAGGGTCGACCTTC. The chain links TRBV7-2 to TRBJ1-2, with a weak D call TRBD1 (5 bases). The CDR3 loop spans 12 amino acids. V was pared by 0 bases and J by 14 bases, with 13 bases between. The germline V gene encodes CDR1 SGHTA and CDR2 FQGNSA.

The V call is TRBV23-1, the J call TRBJ2-1; TRBD1 is a possible D gene (6 bases). TRBV23-1 carries the ORF label, with uncertain function. V was pared by 2 bases and J by 4 bases, with 9 bases between. The length of the CDR3 is 14 residues. This CDR3 reads CASSQPGTYNEQFF. CDR3 bases: TGCGCCAGCAGTCAACCCGGGACATACAATGAGCAGTTCTTC.